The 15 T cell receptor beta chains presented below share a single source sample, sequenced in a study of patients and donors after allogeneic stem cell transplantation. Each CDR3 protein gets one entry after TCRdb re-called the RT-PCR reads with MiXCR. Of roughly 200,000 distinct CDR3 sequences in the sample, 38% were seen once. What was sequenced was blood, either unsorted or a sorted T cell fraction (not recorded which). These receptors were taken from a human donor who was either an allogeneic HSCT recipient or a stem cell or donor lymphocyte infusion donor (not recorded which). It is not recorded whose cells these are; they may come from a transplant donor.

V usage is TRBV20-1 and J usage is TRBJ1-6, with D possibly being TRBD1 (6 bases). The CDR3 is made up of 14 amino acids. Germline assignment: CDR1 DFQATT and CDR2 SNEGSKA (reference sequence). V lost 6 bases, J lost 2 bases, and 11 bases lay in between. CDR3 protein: CSAPQGTYNSPLHF. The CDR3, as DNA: TGCAGTGCACCTCAGGGGACCTATAATTCACCCCTCCACTTT.

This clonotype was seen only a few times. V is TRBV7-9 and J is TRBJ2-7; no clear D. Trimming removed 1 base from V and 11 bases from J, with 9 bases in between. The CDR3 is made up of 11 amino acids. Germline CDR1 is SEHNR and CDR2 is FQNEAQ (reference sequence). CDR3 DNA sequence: TGTGCCAGCAGCTTAGATGACATGGAGTACTTC. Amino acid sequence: CASSLDDMEYF.

In DNA form, the CDR3 reads TGTGCCAGCAGCCAAGGCCCCTTGGGTTACAATGAGCAGTTCTTC. This sequence encodes CASSQGPLGYNEQFF. The rearrangement uses TRBV3-1 and TRBJ2-1; D not certain. The CDR3 length is 15 residues. The germline V gene has CDR1 LGHDT and CDR2 YNNKEL (reference sequence). With 1 base removed from V and 4 bases from J, the gap between germline ends came to 11 bases.

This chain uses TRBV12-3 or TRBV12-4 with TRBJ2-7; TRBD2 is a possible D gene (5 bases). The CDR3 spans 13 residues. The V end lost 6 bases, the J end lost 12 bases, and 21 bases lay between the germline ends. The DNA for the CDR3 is TGTGCCAGCAGCTCTACTATACCGGGGAAGGCGTACTTC. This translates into CASSSTIPGKAYF.

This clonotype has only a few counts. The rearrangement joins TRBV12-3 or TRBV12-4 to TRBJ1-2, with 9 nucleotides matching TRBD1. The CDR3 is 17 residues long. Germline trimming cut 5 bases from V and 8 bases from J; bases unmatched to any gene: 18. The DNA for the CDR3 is TGTGCCAGCAGTAGTACGGGGGACAGGGCGAGCCAAGCAGGCTACACCTTC. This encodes CASSSTGDRASQAGYTF.

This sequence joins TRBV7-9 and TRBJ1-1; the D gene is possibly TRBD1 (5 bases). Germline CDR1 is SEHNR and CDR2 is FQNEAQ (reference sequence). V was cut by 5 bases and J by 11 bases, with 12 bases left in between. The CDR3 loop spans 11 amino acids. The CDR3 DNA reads TGTGCCAGCAGCCCCCAGGGCGACGCTTTCTTT. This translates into CASSPQGDAFF.

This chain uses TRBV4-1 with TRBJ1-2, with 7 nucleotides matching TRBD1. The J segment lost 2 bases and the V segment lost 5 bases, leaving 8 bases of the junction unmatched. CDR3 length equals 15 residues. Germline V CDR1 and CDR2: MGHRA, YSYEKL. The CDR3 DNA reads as TGCGCCAGCAGCACCGGACAGGCCGCGAACTATGGCTACACCTTC. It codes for CASSTGQAANYGYTF.

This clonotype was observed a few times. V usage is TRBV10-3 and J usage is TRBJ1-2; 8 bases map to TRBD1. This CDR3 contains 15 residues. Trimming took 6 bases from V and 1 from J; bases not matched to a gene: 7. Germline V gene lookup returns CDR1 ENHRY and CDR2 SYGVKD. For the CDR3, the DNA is TGTGCCATCAGCGGGGGGACAGGCGATAACTATGGCTACACCTTC. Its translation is CAISGGTGDNYGYTF.

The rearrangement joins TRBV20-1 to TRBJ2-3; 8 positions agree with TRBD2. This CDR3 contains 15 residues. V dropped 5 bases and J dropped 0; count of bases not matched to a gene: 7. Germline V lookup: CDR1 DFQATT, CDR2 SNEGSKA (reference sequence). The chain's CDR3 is CSAARLALSTDTQYF. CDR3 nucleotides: TGCAGTGCTGCCCGACTAGCGTTGAGCACAGATACGCAGTATTTT.

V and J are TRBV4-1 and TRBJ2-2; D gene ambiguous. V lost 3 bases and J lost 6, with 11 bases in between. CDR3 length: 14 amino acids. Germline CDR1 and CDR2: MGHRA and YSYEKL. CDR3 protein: CASSQVDVAGELFF. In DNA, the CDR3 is TGCGCCAGCAGCCAGGTCGACGTGGCCGGGGAGCTGTTTTTT.

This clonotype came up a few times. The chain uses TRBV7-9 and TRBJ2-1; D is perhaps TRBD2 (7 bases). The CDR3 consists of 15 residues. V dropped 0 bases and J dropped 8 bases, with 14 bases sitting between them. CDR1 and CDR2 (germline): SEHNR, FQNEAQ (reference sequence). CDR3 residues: CASSLARGPQDEQFF. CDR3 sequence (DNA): TGTGCCAGCAGCTTAGCGCGGGGGCCCCAGGATGAGCAGTTCTTC.

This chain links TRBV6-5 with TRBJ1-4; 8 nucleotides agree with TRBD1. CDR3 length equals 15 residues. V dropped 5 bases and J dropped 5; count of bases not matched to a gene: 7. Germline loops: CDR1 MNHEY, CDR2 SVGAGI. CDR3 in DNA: TGTGCCAGCAGTCCGAGCAGGGGGCCCAATGAAAAACTGTTTTTT. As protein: CASSPSRGPNEKLFF.

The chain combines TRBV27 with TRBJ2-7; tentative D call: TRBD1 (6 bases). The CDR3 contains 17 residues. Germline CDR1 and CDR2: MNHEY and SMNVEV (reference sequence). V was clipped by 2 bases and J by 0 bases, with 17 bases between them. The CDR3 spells CASSLRGTSGSSYEQYF. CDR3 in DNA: TGTGCCAGCAGTTTAAGGGGGACGAGCGGAAGCTCCTACGAGCAGTACTTC.

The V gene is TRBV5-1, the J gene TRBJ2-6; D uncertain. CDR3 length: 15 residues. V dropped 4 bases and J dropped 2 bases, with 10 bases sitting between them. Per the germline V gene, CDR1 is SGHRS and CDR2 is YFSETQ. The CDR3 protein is CASSQQSPGANVLTF. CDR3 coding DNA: TGCGCCAGCAGCCAACAGAGCCCTGGGGCCAACGTCCTGACTTTC.

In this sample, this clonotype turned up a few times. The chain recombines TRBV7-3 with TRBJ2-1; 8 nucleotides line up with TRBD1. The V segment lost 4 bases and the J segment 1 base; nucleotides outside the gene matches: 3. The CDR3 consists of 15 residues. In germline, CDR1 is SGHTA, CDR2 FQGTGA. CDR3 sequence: CASSSQGVSYNEQFF. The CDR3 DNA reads TGTGCCAGCAGCTCACAGGGGGTTTCCTACAATGAGCAGTTCTTC.